This entry features one TCR beta chain sequence. Its specificity is not known. These data originate in a study of cytomegalovirus exposure and HLA in healthy donors. About the study: T cells numbering 150 million to 200 million yielded more than 95 million unique TCR beta sequences in an earlier analysis. Whole-study findings and limits: Cytomegalovirus-associated status was assigned to 164 TCR beta chains.

In the PCR, 60 Vbeta and 13 Jbeta primers were used. In the source study's methods: The authors later counted 65 million to 80 million unique TCR beta chains, about 11 million of them shared. The data were produced by immunoSEQ multiplex PCR, yet TCRdb's version contains in-frame clones alone and is incomplete. The V and J calls and clone size were taken over from that table, and D and trimming were inferred from the DNA. This table holds fewer than 120,000 clones, more than 75% found once. Germline V gene data show CDR1 as MNHNS and CDR2 as SASEGT. V dropped 8 bases and J dropped 8 bases, with 12 bases sitting between them. The CDR3 consists of 11 residues.

The clonotype was recovered from a man in his forties in good health and CMV-seronegative. Sequencing used PBMCs. This sequence joins TRBV6-1 and TRBJ1-2; D call uncertain. In DNA, the CDR3 is TGTGCCAGCTTTGACATGTTCGGCTACACCTTC. It translates to CASFDMFGYTF.